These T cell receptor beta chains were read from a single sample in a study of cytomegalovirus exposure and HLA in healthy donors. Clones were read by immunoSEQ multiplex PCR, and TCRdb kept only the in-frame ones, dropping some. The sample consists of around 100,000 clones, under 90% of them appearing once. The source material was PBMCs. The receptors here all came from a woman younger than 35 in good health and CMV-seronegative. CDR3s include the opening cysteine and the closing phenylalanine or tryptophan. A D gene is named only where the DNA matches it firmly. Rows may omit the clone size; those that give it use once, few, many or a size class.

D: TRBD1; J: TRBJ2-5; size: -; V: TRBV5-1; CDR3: CASSYLGQGGEAQYF; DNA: TGCGCCAGCAGCTACCTCGGACAGGGTGGGGAGGCCCAGTACTTC
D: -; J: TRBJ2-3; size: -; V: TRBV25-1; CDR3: CASSLGDTQYF; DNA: TGTGCCAGCAGCCTCGGTGATACGCAGTATTTT
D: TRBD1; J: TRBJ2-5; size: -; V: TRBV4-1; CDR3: CASSRETGLKGAQYF; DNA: TGCGCCAGCAGTCGAGAGACAGGGCTCAAGGGGGCCCAGTACTTC
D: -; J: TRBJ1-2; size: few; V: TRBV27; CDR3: CASRPQGRILYGYTF; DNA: TGTGCCAGCAGGCCTCAGGGGCGGATTTTGTATGGCTACACCTTC
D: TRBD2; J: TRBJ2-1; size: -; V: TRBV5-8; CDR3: CASSLAAGGYNEQFF; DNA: TGTGCCAGCAGCTTGGCGGCGGGGGGGTACAATGAGCAGTTCTTC
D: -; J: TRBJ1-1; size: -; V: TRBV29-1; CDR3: CSVEFRLADTEAFF; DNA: TGCAGCGTTGAATTCAGATTGGCAGACACTGAAGCTTTCTTT
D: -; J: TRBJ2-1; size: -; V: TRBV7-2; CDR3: CASSLRGGFYNEQFF; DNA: TGTGCCAGCAGCTTAAGGGGAGGTTTCTACAATGAGCAGTTCTTC
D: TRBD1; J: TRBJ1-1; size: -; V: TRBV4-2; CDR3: CASGTGAMNTEAFF; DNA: TGTGCCAGCGGAACAGGGGCCATGAACACTGAAGCTTTCTTT
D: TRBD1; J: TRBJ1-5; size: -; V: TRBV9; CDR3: CASSSEGAGQPQHF; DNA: TGTGCCAGCAGCAGCGAGGGGGCTGGCCAGCCCCAGCATTTT
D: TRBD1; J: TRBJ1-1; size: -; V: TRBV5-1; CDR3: CASSLWTGGAETEAFF; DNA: TGCGCCAGCAGCTTGTGGACAGGGGGCGCCGAGACTGAAGCTTTCTTT